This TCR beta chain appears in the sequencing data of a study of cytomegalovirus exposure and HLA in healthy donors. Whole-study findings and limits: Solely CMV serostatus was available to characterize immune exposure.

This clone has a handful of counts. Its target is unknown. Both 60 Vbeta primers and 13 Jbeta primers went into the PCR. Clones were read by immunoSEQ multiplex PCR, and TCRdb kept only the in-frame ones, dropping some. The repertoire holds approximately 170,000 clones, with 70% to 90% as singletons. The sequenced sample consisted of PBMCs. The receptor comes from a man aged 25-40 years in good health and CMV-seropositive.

This CDR3 reads CASSQGDLTSGTYEQYF. The CDR3 DNA sequence: TGCGCCAGCAGCCAAGGGGACCTTACTAGCGGGACCTACGAGCAGTACTTC. This chain uses TRBV4-1 with TRBJ2-7; 10 positions match TRBD2. CDR3 length: 17 residues. Trimming took 1 base from V and 2 from J; bases not matched to a gene: 8. Germline values: CDR1 MGHRA, CDR2 YSYEKL.